This TCR beta chain was sequenced during a study of shared clonotypes between healthy human individuals. In its sample, this clone was seen a few times. At a deep level, the assay was run. Profiling relied on immunoSEQ multiplex PCR, and the TCRdb table lists in-frame clones only, not all of them. This table has some 530,000 clones, around 85% appearing once. The sequence came from a woman aged 40 to 49 in good health. Some clones in this sample may be carry-over from other donors' samples. The specimen was PBMCs.

The CDR3 DNA reads TGTGCCAGCAGTTTCGGTACAACTAATGAAAAACTGTTTTTT. Residues: CASSFGTTNEKLFF. The chain uses TRBV27 and TRBJ1-4; D gene ambiguous. CDR3 length: 14 amino acids. Germline V gives CDR1 MNHEY, CDR2 SMNVEV (reference sequence). V gave up 3 bases and J gave up 0 bases, with 5 bases separating them.